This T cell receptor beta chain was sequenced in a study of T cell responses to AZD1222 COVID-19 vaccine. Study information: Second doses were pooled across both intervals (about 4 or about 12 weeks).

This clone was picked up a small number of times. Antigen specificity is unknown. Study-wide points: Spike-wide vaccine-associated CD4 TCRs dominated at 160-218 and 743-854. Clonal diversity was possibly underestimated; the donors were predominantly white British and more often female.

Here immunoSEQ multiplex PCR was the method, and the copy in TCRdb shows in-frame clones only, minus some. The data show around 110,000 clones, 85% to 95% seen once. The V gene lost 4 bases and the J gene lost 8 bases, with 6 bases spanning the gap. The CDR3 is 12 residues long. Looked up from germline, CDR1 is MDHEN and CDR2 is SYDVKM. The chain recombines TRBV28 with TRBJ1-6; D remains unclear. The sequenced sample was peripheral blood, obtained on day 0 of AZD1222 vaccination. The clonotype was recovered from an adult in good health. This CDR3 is CASSSNYSPLHF. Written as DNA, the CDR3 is TGTGCCAGCAGTTCCAACTATTCACCCCTCCACTTT. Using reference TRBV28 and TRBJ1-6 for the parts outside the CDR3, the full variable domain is DVKVTQSSRYLVKRTGEKVFLECVQDMDHENMFWYRQDPGLGLRLIYFSYDVKMKEKGDIPEGYSVSREKKERFSLILESASTNQTSMYLCASSSNYSPLHFGNGTRLTVT.